This T cell receptor beta chain comes out of a study of CD8 T cells in ankylosing spondylitis. Study-wide results and limits: Reportedly, significant enrichment of disease-linked clones occurred in matched ankylosing spondylitis synovial fluid. Some of the motif variants had earlier been found in reactive arthritis patients' fluid and blood. A motif of seven or eight highly homologous TCR beta variants was seen as apparently characteristic of ankylosing spondylitis blood. CD8+ disease-linked clones were present at relatively low frequencies in blood.

Quantitative 5'-RACE with molecular barcodes produced the TCR beta libraries. Each CDR3 protein is one row after TCRdb ran MiXCR on the 5' RACE reads. In the table there are fewer than 400,000 distinct CDR3 sequences, 20% to 25% of which are singletons. This clonotype was detected only a few times. The antigen is not known. V lost 0 bases to trimming and J lost 0 bases, with 10 bases between them. The CDR3 length is 16 residues. Germline CDR1 SGDLS, CDR2 YYNGEE. This TCR was sampled from a male donor with ankylosing spondylitis. The specimen sequenced was blood, either unsorted or a sorted T cell fraction (not recorded which). This rearrangement joins TRBV9 to TRBJ2-1; a possible D gene is TRBD2 (6 bases). The CDR3 DNA reads as TGTGCCAGCAGCGTAGGGCGGGGAAGCTCCTACAATGAGCAGTTCTTC. This encodes CASSVGRGSSYNEQFF.